Listed here are 22 T cell receptor beta chains from one sample, sequenced in a study of T cells in women clearing cervical HPV infection. TCRdb's copy holds only in-frame clones and misses some; the assay was immunoSEQ multiplex PCR. The sample data list 20,000 to 25,000 clones. Sequenced material: blood buffy coat. The receptor source for this set is a woman between 18 and 69 years old with a cervical HPV16 infection that either progressed to CIN3+ or cleared (not recorded which).

As for this clone: Read sequence stops 3 residues before the CDR3 end, and the germline J gene provides the missing end. This chain connects TRBV11-2 to TRBJ1-2, with TRBD1 matching over 9 bases. The CDR3 has 13 residues. CDR1 and CDR2 from the germline V gene are SGHAT and FQNNGV. This chain's CDR3 is CASRETGGGGYTF. CDR3 DNA, as far as it was read: TGTGCCAGCAGGGAGACAGGGGGAGGAGGC. The entire variable domain, with the rest obtained from reference TRBV11-2 and TRBJ1-2, is as follows: EAGVAQSPRYKIIEKRQSVAFWCNPISGHATLYWYQQILGQGPKLLIQFQNNGVVDDSQLPKDRFSAERLKGVDSTLKIQPAKLEDSAVYLCASRETGGGGYTFGSGTRLTVV.

Notes on this clone: Read coverage stops 3 residues before the CDR3 terminus; the germline J gene supplies the remainder. The chain couples TRBV30 to TRBJ2-1; TRBD1 matches at 11 bases. V lost 2 bases to trimming and J lost 9 bases; unmatched junction nucleotides: 9. This CDR3 region has 15 residues. CDR1 and CDR2 (germline): GTSNPN, SVGIG (reference sequence). The covered CDR3 bases are TGTGCCTGGAGTCTTGGGACAGGGGGTCACACTGAG. It specifies CAWSLGTGGHTE. The full CDR3 reads CAWSLGTGGHTEQFF.

The CDR3 protein is CASSQETLTYGYTF. The part of the CDR3 DNA that was read is TGTGCCAGCTCACAAGAGACCCTTACCTACGGG. The chain links TRBV18 to TRBJ1-2; D is ambiguous. The read ends 3 residues shy of where the CDR3 ends; the end is completed using the germline J gene. CDR3 length equals 14 residues. CDR1 KGHSH and CDR2 LQKENI come from the germline V gene.

On this clone itself: Read data end 3 residues before the CDR3 end; the end is taken from the germline J gene. The chain is built from TRBV6-1 and TRBJ1-2, with D possibly TRBD1 on 5 matching bases. V was shortened by 1 base and J by 4 bases, with 13 bases between the two germline ends. Germline V gives CDR1 MNHNS, CDR2 SASEGT. This CDR3 has 15 residues. Incomplete CDR3 DNA: TGTGCCAGCAGTGAAGGGGGGGGGAGGCTCTATGGC. The encoded protein is CASSEGGGRLYG. The whole CDR3 is CASSEGGGRLYGYTF.

For this clone: The DNA ends 3 residues before the CDR3 does, and the rest of the CDR3 is filled in from the germline J gene. This chain connects TRBV5-1 to TRBJ2-2; 7 positions agree with TRBD1. CDR1 and CDR2 (germline): SGHRS, YFSETQ. The junction had 9 bases not matched to a gene; V was cut back by 1 base and J by 6 bases. The CDR3 loop spans 16 amino acids. The CDR3 sequence is CASSLSQGVGPGELFF. The covered CDR3 bases are TGCGCCAGCAGCTTGAGCCAGGGGGTAGGTCCCGGGGAG.

On this clone: The read falls 3 residues short of the CDR3 end, and the missing part is taken from the germline J gene. This chain connects TRBV5-4 to TRBJ1-2; D is possibly TRBD1 (5 bases). Per germline, CDR1 SGHNT and CDR2 YYREEE (reference sequence). Trimming left V 2 bases short and J 5 bases short, with 16 bases between. This CDR3 contains 15 residues. CDR3 amino acids: CASSFSPTDTYGYTF. The sequenced CDR3 bases are TGTGCCAGCAGCTTTTCGCCGACAGACACATATGGC.

On this clone: The read comes to an end 3 residues before the CDR3 does, leaving the germline J gene to fill in the end. The chain combines TRBV4-1 with TRBJ2-2, with a possible D match to TRBD1 (5 bases). The CDR3 length is 14 residues. Germline CDR1 MGHRA, CDR2 YSYEKL. With 4 bases removed from V and 6 bases from J, the gap between germline ends came to 12 bases. CDR3 residues: CASSRQGNPGELFF. The sequenced part of the CDR3 DNA is TGCGCCAGCAGCCGTCAGGGAAACCCCGGGGAG.

Concerning this clone itself: The read gets to within 3 residues of the CDR3 end, and the germline J gene fills in the rest. The rearrangement uses TRBV10-2 and TRBJ2-2; D perhaps matches TRBD1 (6 bases). Per germline, CDR1 WSHSY and CDR2 SAAADI. Trimming pared 6 bases from V and 7 bases from J, leaving 15 bases between. This CDR3 is 14 amino acids long. The sequenced CDR3 bases are TGCGCCAGCAGACCACAGGGTTCGGGCGGGGAG. Residues: CASRPQGSGGE. The CDR3 as a whole reads CASRPQGSGGELFF.

Concerning this clone itself: Read coverage stops 3 residues before the CDR3 terminus; the germline J gene supplies the remainder. V gene TRBV14 combines with J gene TRBJ2-1, with TRBD1 as a possible D gene (6 bases). Deletions cut 1 base from V and 7 bases from J, with 14 bases between. The CDR3 spans 15 residues. CDR1 and CDR2 from the germline V gene are SGHDN and FVKESK. CDR3: CASSQVTGRLNEQFF. CDR3 DNA, as far as it was read: TGTGCCAGCAGCCAAGTGACAGGTCGCTTAAATGAG.

As regards this clone: With the read ending 3 residues before the CDR3 end, the germline J gene is used to fill in that end. The J gene is TRBJ2-7, the V gene TRBV6-1, with D unresolved. From germline, CDR1 is MNHNS and CDR2 SASEGT. The CDR3 length is 15 residues. V was pared by 0 bases and J by 0 bases, with 9 bases between. The CDR3 sequence is CASSEAPESSYEQYF. Incomplete CDR3 DNA: TGTGCCAGCAGTGAAGCGCCAGAGAGCTCCTACGAG.

Remarks on this clone: Coverage ceases 3 residues before the CDR3 finishes, and the germline J gene fills in the end. This rearrangement joins TRBV7-9 to TRBJ1-2; D gene ambiguous. The CDR3 has 13 amino acids. V shed 5 bases and J shed 4 bases, with 11 bases lying between them. Germline CDR1 SEHNR, CDR2 FQNEAQ (reference sequence). The CDR3 spells CASSPDGVYGYTF. The covered CDR3 bases are TGTGCCAGCAGCCCGGACGGGGTCTATGGC.

Regarding this clone: The read ends 3 residues shy of where the CDR3 ends; the end is completed using the germline J gene. The gene calls are TRBV19 and TRBJ1-2; 9 positions match TRBD1. This CDR3 is 15 amino acids long. Per germline, CDR1 LNHDA and CDR2 SQIVND (reference sequence). CDR3 protein: CASIPRQGVTDTYTF. CDR3 bases read: TGTGCCAGTATCCCCAGACAGGGGGTGACAGATACC.

In regard to this clone: Read coverage stops 3 residues before the CDR3 terminus; the germline J gene supplies the remainder. This chain links TRBV11-3 with TRBJ2-7, with TRBD1 matching over 9 bases. Germline V gene lookup returns CDR1 SGHNT and CDR2 YENEEA. Losses at the gene ends were 1 base for V and 3 bases for J; bases not matched to a gene: 4. This CDR3 is built from 15 residues. Incomplete CDR3 DNA: TGTGCCAGCAGCTTAGGGACAGGGGAGAACTACGAG. It codes for CASSLGTGENYE. The entire CDR3 reads CASSLGTGENYEQYF.

About this clone: The read halts 3 residues ahead of the CDR3 end, with the missing end drawn from the germline J gene. The chain combines TRBV4-1 with TRBJ2-6; D perhaps matches TRBD1 (6 bases). The CDR3 loop spans 18 amino acids. The germline V gene has CDR1 MGHRA and CDR2 YSYEKL. V lost 4 bases and J 0 bases, leaving 16 bases between the germline ends. The CDR3 reads CASSPQGRQPSGANVLTF. CDR3 DNA, as far as it was read: TGCGCCAGCAGCCCCCAGGGGCGACAGCCCTCTGGGGCCAACGTC.

Concerning this clone: The sequenced fragment ends 3 residues before the CDR3 boundary, so the rest is inferred from the germline J gene. This chain connects TRBV19 to TRBJ1-1; D not certain. The ends were cut back, 3 bases at V and 5 bases at J, with 10 bases in the middle. This CDR3 region has 13 residues. Germline CDR1 is LNHDA and CDR2 is SQIVND (reference sequence). The CDR3 is CASSIQIRTEAFF. CDR3 bases read: TGTGCCAGTAGTATTCAGATCAGGACTGAA.

Comment on this clone: The read is 3 residues too short to cover the CDR3 end, so that end is filled in from the germline J gene. The rearrangement joins TRBV6-1 to TRBJ2-1; D unclear. Germline V gives CDR1 MNHNS, CDR2 SASEGT. The length of the CDR3 is 16 residues. The V gene lost 1 base and the J gene lost 4 bases, with 14 bases spanning the gap. CDR3 sequence: CASSEDEFSSYNEQFF. The sequenced CDR3 bases are TGTGCCAGCAGTGAAGATGAGTTTTCCAGTTACAATGAG.

Note on this clone: The CDR3 is cut off 3 residues early in the read; its end comes from the germline J gene. V is TRBV7-8 and J is TRBJ2-2; no definite D call. Germline V lookup: CDR1 SGHVS, CDR2 FQNEAQ. The CDR3 is 12 amino acids. Deletions cut 5 bases from V and 3 bases from J, with 4 bases between. CDR3 amino acids: CASSTHTGELFF. CDR3 DNA (partial): TGTGCCAGCAGCACTCACACCGGGGAG. The full variable domain, with the rest looked up from reference TRBV7-8 and TRBJ2-2, is GAGVSQSPRYKVAKRGQDVALRCDPISGHVSLFWYQQALGQGPEFLTYFQNEAQLDKSGLPSDRFFAERPEGSVSTLKIQRTQQEDSAVYLCASSTHTGELFFGEGSRLTVL.

Worth noting for this clone: The read finishes 3 residues shy of the CDR3 end, and the germline J gene is used to complete it. The chain recombines TRBV7-9 with TRBJ1-2, with D uncertain. Trimming pared 5 bases from V and 0 bases from J, leaving 10 bases between. Per germline, CDR1 SEHNR and CDR2 FQNEAQ (reference sequence). The CDR3 spans 14 residues. CDR3 bases read: TGTGCCAGCAGCCCGCCCCAGTCTAACTATGGC. Its translation: CASSPPQSNYG. The complete CDR3 reads CASSPPQSNYGYTF.

Comment on this clone: The read stops 3 residues short of the end of the CDR3; the missing end is completed from the germline J gene. J is TRBJ1-1 and V is TRBV7-9; a weak D match, TRBD1 (5 bases). The CDR3 runs to 14 residues. Between the trimmed V and J ends, which lost 3 bases and 5 bases, there was a span of 13 bases. Germline values: CDR1 SEHNR, CDR2 FQNEAQ (reference sequence). CDR3 sequence reads: CASSFTGRGTEAFF. CDR3 bases read: TGTGCCAGCAGCTTTACGGGGCGGGGGACTGAA.

Of note for this clone: The CDR3 is cut off 3 residues early in the read; its end comes from the germline J gene. The rearrangement joins TRBV20-1 to TRBJ2-3, with TRBD2 matching 10 bases. There are 14 residues in the CDR3. The germline V gene encodes CDR1 DFQATT and CDR2 SNEGSKA (reference sequence). The CDR3 DNA, read in part, is TGCAGTGCCCACCCTAGCGGGAGATTGGAGACG. It specifies CSAHPSGRLET. The complete CDR3 protein is CSAHPSGRLETQYF.

Of note for this clone: The read ends 3 residues shy of where the CDR3 ends; the end is completed using the germline J gene. The chain is built from TRBV5-6 and TRBJ1-5; a possible D gene is TRBD1 (5 bases). V shed 4 bases and J shed 7 bases, with 15 bases lying between them. The CDR3 sequence is 14 residues long. Germline CDR1 SGHDT, CDR2 YYEEEE. CDR3 DNA (partial): TGTGCCAGCAGCGGGGCAGGGTATAGCCAGCCC. Its protein is CASSGAGYSQP. The CDR3 reads in full as CASSGAGYSQPQHF.

Partial CDR3 DNA: TGCGCCAGCAGCCAAGGGGACAGTTATAGCAATCAGCCC. Translating it yields CASSQGDSYSNQP. The full CDR3 protein reads CASSQGDSYSNQPQHF. V and J are TRBV4-1 and TRBJ1-5; 7 bases fit TRBD1. The sequence runs out 3 residues before the end of the CDR3; the remainder is reconstructed from the germline J gene. The CDR3 extends over 16 amino acids. CDR1 and CDR2 (germline): MGHRA, YSYEKL. The J segment lost 0 bases and the V segment lost 1 base, leaving 3 bases of the junction unmatched.